The 28 T cell receptor beta chains below were found in one sample sequenced in a study of cytomegalovirus exposure and HLA in healthy donors. The PCR was carried out with 60 Vbeta primers and 13 Jbeta primers. Profiling relied on immunoSEQ multiplex PCR, and the TCRdb table lists in-frame clones only, not all of them. In the table there are 100,000 to 150,000 clones, around three quarters of which are singletons. The sequenced sample consisted of PBMCs. The receptors derive from a man in his thirties or forties in good health and CMV-seronegative.

V gene TRBV18 combines with J gene TRBJ1-2, with D unclear. CDR1 and CDR2 from the germline V gene are KGHSH and LQKENI. The ends were cut back, 2 bases at V and 10 bases at J, with 8 bases in the middle. This CDR3 comprises 11 residues. CDR3 residues: CASSPESYYTF. The CDR3 DNA reads TGTGCCAGCTCACCAGAGAGTTACTACACCTTC.

This rearrangement joins TRBV5-1 to TRBJ2-7; D gene unclear. CDR1 and CDR2 (germline): SGHRS, YFSETQ. V lost 4 bases and J 4 bases, leaving 18 bases between the germline ends. CDR3 length equals 15 residues. The CDR3 reads CASSPTLSELYEQYF. The DNA for the CDR3 is TGCGCCAGCAGCCCCACCTTAAGCGAACTATACGAGCAGTACTTC.

This clone has a single count. DNA of the CDR3: TGTGCCAGCAGCTTATTCTCGGTCGGCGGATCTGAGCAGTTCTTC. This gives the protein CASSLFSVGGSEQFF. The chain links TRBV7-8 to TRBJ2-1; no reliable D call. Germline V gene lookup returns CDR1 SGHVS and CDR2 FQNEAQ. Between the trimmed V and J ends, which lost 2 bases and 9 bases, there was a span of 17 bases. This CDR3 is built from 15 residues. Drawing the rest from reference TRBV7-8 and TRBJ2-1, the complete variable domain is GAGVSQSPRYKVAKRGQDVALRCDPISGHVSLFWYQQALGQGPEFLTYFQNEAQLDKSGLPSDRFFAERPEGSVSTLKIQRTQQEDSAVYLCASSLFSVGGSEQFFGPGTRLTVL.

This clone turned up a few times. This chain's CDR3 is CASNAENTEAFF. The CDR3 region has the DNA TGTGCCAGTAACGCGGAGAACACTGAAGCTTTCTTT. The chain links TRBV19 to TRBJ1-1, with D uncertain. The germline V gene encodes CDR1 LNHDA and CDR2 SQIVND (reference sequence). V was clipped by 7 bases and J by 1 base, with 7 bases between them. This CDR3 region has 12 residues. The variable domain in full, with the rest retrieved from reference TRBV19 and TRBJ1-1, is DGGITQSPKYLFRKEGQNVTLSCEQNLNHDAMYWYRQDPGQGLRLIYYSQIVNDFQKGDIAEGYSVSREKKESFPLTVTSAQKNPTAFYLCASNAENTEAFFGQGTRLTVV.

This clone was seen a few times. This chain uses TRBV2 with TRBJ2-2; 8 bases are shared with TRBD1. This CDR3 contains 14 residues. Unmatched junction bases numbered 5, after V lost 7 bases and J lost 4 bases. Per the germline V gene, CDR1 is SNHLY and CDR2 is FYNNEI. The CDR3 region has the DNA TGTGCCAGCAACGACAGGGGAGGCACCGGGGAGCTGTTTTTT. Translation gives CASNDRGGTGELFF.

The chain is built from TRBV18 and TRBJ2-7, with TRBD1 matching over 7 bases. CDR3 length: 14 residues. Germline V gene sequence: CDR1 KGHSH, CDR2 LQKENI. The J segment lost 3 bases and the V segment lost 4 bases, leaving 6 bases of the junction unmatched. CDR3 nucleotides: TGTGCCAGCTCACGTGACAGGGATGACTACGAGCAGTACTTC. It specifies CASSRDRDDYEQYF.

V is TRBV12-1 and J is TRBJ2-7; the table's D call TRBD1 went unverified against the DNA. TRBV12-1 is a pseudogene locus. The length of the CDR3 is 15 residues. The CDR3 reads CASSFRGLPVYEQYF. CDR3 sequence (DNA): TGTGCCAGCAGCTTCCGTGGGCTCCCCGTCTACGAGCAGTACTTC.

V usage is TRBV4-3 and J usage is TRBJ2-7, with TRBD1 matching over 7 bases. Unmatched junction bases numbered 11, after V lost 1 base and J lost 2 bases. CDR1 is LGHNA, CDR2 YSLEER, per germline. The CDR3 contains 17 residues. CDR3 bases: TGCGCCAGCAGCCAAGCCGAAGGGACAGAAAGGACCTACGAGCAGTACTTC. Encoded protein: CASSQAEGTERTYEQYF.

V usage is TRBV19 and J usage is TRBJ1-1; D is undetermined. The CDR3 covers 13 residues. Per germline, CDR1 LNHDA and CDR2 SQIVND (reference sequence). Trimming left V 5 bases short and J 1 base short, with 8 bases between. DNA of the CDR3: TGTGCCAGTAGTGGCATGCAGAACACTGAAGCTTTCTTT. This sequence encodes CASSGMQNTEAFF.

A few counts support this clone. The V call is TRBV2, the J call TRBJ2-7; 12 bases align to TRBD2. The CDR3 has 17 amino acids. J lost 3 bases, V lost 3 bases, and 9 bases had no gene match. Germline assignment: CDR1 SNHLY and CDR2 FYNNEI. CDR3 sequence (DNA): TGTGCCAGCAGTGACTGGCTAGCGGGAGGGCTATACTACGAGCAGTACTTC. Translated, it gives CASSDWLAGGLYYEQYF.

V gene TRBV27 combines with J gene TRBJ1-1; tentatively, D is TRBD1 (5 bases). V lost 2 bases and J 6 bases, leaving 16 bases between the germline ends. Germline V gene sequence: CDR1 MNHEY, CDR2 SMNVEV (reference sequence). CDR3 length: 15 amino acids. The DNA for the CDR3 is TGTGCCAGCAGTTTAAGCCCACAGGCCCGTCCTGAAGCTTTCTTT. The encoded protein is CASSLSPQARPEAFF.

This clone turned up a few times. This sequence joins TRBV28 and TRBJ2-7, with D possibly TRBD2 on 5 matching bases. Trimming left V 7 bases short and J 2 bases short, with 15 bases between. Germline CDR1 reads MDHEN; CDR2 reads SYDVKM. CDR3 size: 14 residues. CDR3 sequence: CASTTTGVPYEQYF. The CDR3 DNA reads as TGTGCCAGCACCACCACCGGGGTACCCTACGAGCAGTACTTC.

The genes are TRBV15 and TRBJ2-1, with 9 bases that match TRBD1. Germline-derived CDR1 and CDR2 are LNHNV and YYDKDF (reference sequence). The CDR3 runs to 16 residues. J gave up 4 bases and V 3 bases, and 7 bases lay outside the gene matches. CDR3 coding DNA: TGTGCCACCAGCAGTCGGTGGGACAGGGATTACAATGAGCAGTTCTTC. Amino acid sequence: CATSSRWDRDYNEQFF.

The CDR3 reads CASSEDKGHGNTIYF. The DNA of the CDR3 is TGTGCCAGCAGTGAAGACAAGGGGCATGGAAACACCATATATTTT. The chain uses TRBV25-1 and TRBJ1-3; D possibly corresponds to TRBD1 (5 bases). Trimming cost V 2 bases and J 3 bases, with 11 bases left between them. This CDR3 region has 15 residues. The germline CDR1 and CDR2 sequences are MGHDK and SYGVNS.

The count of this clone is one. CDR3 protein: CASSEFGQGDEQYF. The CDR3 DNA follows: TGTGCCAGCAGTGAATTCGGCCAGGGCGACGAGCAGTACTTC. The chain joins TRBV25-1 to TRBJ2-7, with D possibly matching TRBD1 (5 bases). Germline V lookup: CDR1 MGHDK, CDR2 SYGVNS. Trimming stripped 1 base from V and 5 bases from J, with 12 bases between. The CDR3 runs 14 residues.

The chain recombines TRBV29-1 with TRBJ2-7; the D is unclear. V was pared by 7 bases and J by 2 bases, with 15 bases between. Germline V gives CDR1 SQVTM, CDR2 ANQGSEA. The CDR3 sequence is 13 residues long. The chain's CDR3 is CSAGDGSAYEQYF. CDR3 DNA: TGCAGCGCCGGAGACGGGTCGGCCTACGAGCAGTACTTC.

This rearrangement joins TRBV19 to TRBJ2-5, with 8 bases that match TRBD1. TRBJ2-7 explains the end of the DNA better; the J call may be wrong. This CDR3 spans 14 amino acids. In germline, CDR1 is LNHDA, CDR2 SQIVND (reference sequence). CDR3 amino acids: CASTYGQGNYEQYF. The CDR3 region has the DNA TGTGCCAGTACCTACGGACAGGGAAACTACGAGCAGTACTTC.

This clone has only a few counts. The V call is TRBV7-9, the J call TRBJ1-1, with 7 nucleotides matching TRBD1. V was clipped by 4 bases and J by 4 bases; unmatched bases: 9. The V gene's germline CDR1 is SEHNR and CDR2 FQNEAQ (reference sequence). There are 15 residues in the CDR3. The CDR3 region is CASSSGRGVVTEAFF. In DNA, the CDR3 is TGTGCCAGCAGCTCCGGCAGGGGGGTCGTCACTGAAGCTTTCTTT.

The chain uses TRBV19 and TRBJ2-1; 7 nucleotides align to TRBD1. The germline V gene has CDR1 LNHDA and CDR2 SQIVND (reference sequence). This CDR3 region has 17 residues. J was trimmed by 4 bases and V by 5 bases; bases with no gene match: 14. CDR3 protein: CASSSPPGTAIYNEQFF. The CDR3 DNA reads TGTGCCAGTAGTTCCCCTCCCGGGACAGCTATATACAATGAGCAGTTCTTC.

The chain carries TRBV5-4 and TRBJ2-5, with D possibly TRBD1 on 6 matching bases. V gave up 4 bases and J gave up 1 base, with 14 bases separating them. CDR3 length: 15 amino acids. Germline CDR1 is SGHNT and CDR2 is YYREEE (reference sequence). The chain's CDR3 is CASSAATGSQETQYF. As DNA, the CDR3 is TGTGCCAGCAGCGCGGCGACAGGATCCCAAGAGACCCAGTACTTC.

V is TRBV18 and J is TRBJ2-3; tentative D call: TRBD2 (5 bases). Trimming left V 0 bases short and J 1 base short, with 5 bases between. There are 14 residues in the CDR3. The V gene's germline CDR1 is KGHSH and CDR2 LQKENI. CDR3 sequence (DNA): TGTGCCAGCTCACCACCTAGCGGCACAGATACGCAGTATTTT. As protein: CASSPPSGTDTQYF.

This clone showed up just a few times. This chain connects TRBV10-3 to TRBJ1-1; D not certain. CDR1 and CDR2 from the germline V gene are ENHRY and SYGVKD. The CDR3 spans 15 residues. The germline V and J ends were trimmed by 0 bases and 14 bases, with 22 bases remaining between them. The CDR3 DNA follows: TGTGCCATCAGTGAGTCGATAACCGGGGTGACCGACGGGTTCTTT. This gives the protein CAISESITGVTDGFF.

The rearrangement links TRBV12-5 to TRBJ1-5, with D perhaps TRBD1 (5 bases). Trimming took off 2 bases at V and 0 bases at J, with 14 bases between the two ends. In germline, CDR1 is LGHNT, CDR2 FRNRAP. This CDR3 is 17 amino acids long. The CDR3: CASGLIAHRYSNQPQHF. CDR3 nucleotide sequence: TGTGCTAGTGGTTTGATCGCCCACAGGTATAGCAATCAGCCCCAGCATTTT.

The V and J genes are TRBV21-1 and TRBJ2-1; the table gives TRBD2 as D, unverified against the DNA. TRBV21-1 is assigned pseudogene status. The CDR3 sequence is 17 residues long. In DNA, the CDR3 is TGTGCCAGCAGCAGCTTTAGCGGGATGGACTCCTACAATGAGCAGTTCTTC. Translation gives CASSSFSGMDSYNEQFF.

This chain uses TRBV2 with TRBJ2-7; D is unclear. Trimming stripped 3 bases from V and 3 bases from J, with 6 bases between. The CDR3 loop spans 12 amino acids. The germline CDR1 and CDR2 sequences are SNHLY and FYNNEI. CDR3 sequence: CASSDFSYEQYF. CDR3 nucleotides: TGTGCCAGCAGTGATTTCAGCTACGAGCAGTACTTC. Complete variable domain (other parts from reference TRBV2 and TRBJ2-7): EPEVTQTPSHQVTQMGQEVILRCVPISNHLYFYWYRQILGQKVEFLVSFYNNEISEKSEIFDDQFSVERPDGSNFTLKIRSTKLEDSAMYFCASSDFSYEQYFGPGTRLTVT.

The chain uses TRBV5-1 and TRBJ2-7, with 11 nucleotides matching TRBD2. Trimming at V came to 4 bases and at J to 0 bases, leaving 9 bases not matched to a gene. The CDR3 has 17 residues. CDR1 is SGHRS and CDR2 is YFSETQ in the germline V gene. The CDR3 is CASSQRLAGRPSYEQYF. The CDR3 nucleotides are TGCGCCAGCAGCCAAAGACTAGCGGGGCGACCCTCCTACGAGCAGTACTTC.

This clone has only a few counts. The chain couples TRBV19 to TRBJ1-1; D is uncertain. The CDR3 is 12 amino acids. Germline V CDR1 and CDR2: LNHDA, SQIVND (reference sequence). The V and J ends lost 6 bases and 1 base respectively, with 6 bases between them. This CDR3 reads CASRAGNTEAFF. The DNA for the CDR3 is TGTGCCAGTAGGGCAGGGAACACTGAAGCTTTCTTT.

The chain recombines TRBV29-1 with TRBJ1-4, with 8 bases that match TRBD1. CDR1 and CDR2 from the germline V gene are SQVTM and ANQGSEA. The CDR3 loop spans 14 amino acids. J lost 6 bases, V lost 6 bases, and 9 bases had no gene match. CDR3 in amino acids: CSVEDRDPYEKLFF. For the CDR3, the DNA is TGCAGCGTGGAGGACAGGGATCCATATGAAAAACTGTTTTTT. Variable domain in full (rest from reference TRBV29-1 and TRBJ1-4): SAVISQKPSRDICQRGTSLTIQCQVDSQVTMMFWYRQQPGQSLTLIATANQGSEATYESGFVIDKFPISRPNLTFSTLTVSNMSPEDSSIYLCSVEDRDPYEKLFFGSGTQLSVL.